This T cell receptor beta chain was observed in a study of T cell clones after liver transplantation. In the study overall: TCRbeta sequencing after a pre-transplant mixed lymphocyte reaction identified graft-donor-reactive clones, later tracked in post-transplant blood.

The trim removed 5 bases at V and 4 bases at J, leaving 13 bases unmatched. The CDR3 loop spans 17 amino acids. Germline V lookup: CDR1 SGHTA, CDR2 FQGTGA. Some clones are missing from TCRdb's copy, which holds only in-frame ones; the method was immunoSEQ multiplex PCR. In the table there are about 33,000 clones, more than 90% of which are singletons. V gene TRBV7-3 combines with J gene TRBJ2-7, with 11 bases identical to TRBD1. Specimen: CD8+ T cells from blood, collected 12 months after liver transplant. The receptor comes from a human patient who received a liver transplant. Some T cells may trace back to the graft donor. The CDR3: CASSQSRDRGYRYEQYF. CDR3 DNA: TGTGCCAGCAGCCAATCCCGGGACAGGGGGTATAGGTACGAGCAGTACTTC.